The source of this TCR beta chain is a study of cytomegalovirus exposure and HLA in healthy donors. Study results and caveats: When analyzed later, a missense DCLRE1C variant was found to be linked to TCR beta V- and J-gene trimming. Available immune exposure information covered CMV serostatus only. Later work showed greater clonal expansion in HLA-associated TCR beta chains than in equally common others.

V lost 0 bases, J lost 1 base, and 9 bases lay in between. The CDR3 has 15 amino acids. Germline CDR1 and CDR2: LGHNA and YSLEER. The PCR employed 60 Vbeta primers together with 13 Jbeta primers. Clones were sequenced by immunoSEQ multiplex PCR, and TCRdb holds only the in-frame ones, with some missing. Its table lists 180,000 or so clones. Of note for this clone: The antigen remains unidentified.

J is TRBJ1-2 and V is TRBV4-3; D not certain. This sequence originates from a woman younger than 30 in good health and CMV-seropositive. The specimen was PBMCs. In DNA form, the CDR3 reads TGCGCCAGCAGCCAAGAGGTAGAGTATAACTATGGCTACACCTTC. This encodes CASSQEVEYNYGYTF.